Below, one T cell receptor beta chain is given with its context. Its antigen has not been determined. Per-base qualities were not stored, and no clone one base away is much larger. The CDR3, cysteine through phenylalanine, is 13 amino acids long. Of all the DNA, just the CDR3 is kept, 39 bases in frame from base 1. From a lookup of the germline V gene, CDR1 and CDR2 are SGDLS and YYNGEE. Trimming removed 0 bases from V and 4 bases from J, leaving 8 bases between the germline ends. This sample was taken from a study of persistence of HIV-infected CD4 T cells (dated by TCRdb to 2019 to 2021). Background for the entire study: The median time the participants had spent on suppressive ART was approximately eight years. TCRbeta sequencing assessed the clonality of all cells in each sorted population, while proviral sequencing assessed the clonality of infected cells. For the TCR cluster analysis across participants, 8 or 9 participants were included for CMV and more than 5 participants for Gag. Peripheral blood samples of up to about 200 mL were taken at multiple time points, with the exception of a couple of participants who underwent leukapheresis at a single time point. Anti-CD3/anti-CD28 stimulation activated a higher proportion of cells, with a lower memory fraction, than antigen stimulation. The study isolated CMV- and HIV-1 Gag-responding CD4+ T cells from ART-treated individuals to examine antigen-driven clonal expansion of HIV-1-infected cells. Points the paper makes about the study in general: Degenerate expanded CDR3beta sequences were enriched in antigen-responding cells, suggesting convergent selection of CD4+ responses to CMV and Gag. Significantly lower TCRbeta richness was observed in CMV- and Gag-responding cells than in anti-CD3/anti-CD28-responding cells, and higher oligoclonality was observed in CMV-responding cells than in CD3/CD28-stimulated and Gag-responding cells. Only a small number of individuals took part in the study, and only a limited range of antigens was tested. TCR oligoclonality correlated with proviral oligoclonality within the same sorted populations. Restriction of bulk TCR analyses to the rare CMV-responding cells that actually carried HIV-1 proviruses was not possible.

The sample's treatment or condition label, in plain terms: suppressive antiretroviral therapy. Cells were stimulated with anti-CD3/anti-CD28 magnetic beads as a nonspecific positive control representing the CD4+ T cell repertoire. Sorting of responding CD4+ T cells was based on upregulation of both CD40 ligand and CD69. HIV-1-infected adults in whom suppressive ART had been started during chronic infection were enrolled as participants. Plasma HIV-1 RNA had been undetectable (below 50 copies/mL) in participants for at least 4 years. To be included, a participant needed positive CMV serology and a CD4+ T cell count above 400 cells/uL. Before stimulation, PBMCs were isolated using density centrifugation and depleted of CD8+ T cells. CD8-depleted PBMCs were stimulated for 18 hours with anti-CD28/CD49d costimulation, CD40-blocking antibody and enfuvirtide to prevent new infections. Cell sorting was done on a Beckman Coulter MoFlo Legacy or XDP sorter, and dead cells were excluded with propidium iodide. The QIAamp DNA Mini Kit was used for genomic DNA extraction from samples above one million cells, and the Quick-DNA Microprep Kit was used otherwise.

TCRbeta repertoires were sequenced from genomic DNA with the immunoSEQ hsTCRB assay version 4 in survey mode. For TCRbeta sequencing, genomic DNA was diluted to roughly 10 ng/uL, and up to about 1 ug was used per sample. The authors' pipeline ran thus. TCRbeta data analysis was done in ImmunoSeq Analyzer 3.0, and diversity was calculated on productive nucleotide rearrangements. Using the Immunarch R package, lower-bound TCR diversity was estimated with the improved Chao index and clonality was estimated with the Gini coefficient. Different nucleotide rearrangements encoding the same CDR3beta amino acid sequence were treated as distinct clonotypes. TCRbeta sequences significantly enriched in antigen-responding cells relative to anti-CD3/anti-CD28-activated cells were identified by differential abundance analysis. TCRs were clustered by predicted peptide-MHC specificity with GLIPH2, both within individual participants and across merged participant data sets. TCRdb obtained this table from immuneACCESS and retained in-frame rearrangements with V and J assigned. These tables miss some clones; where compared with another copy, unresolved V genes account for less than half of the shortfall, and the remainder is unexplained. The V and J calls and clone size are taken from that table; D and trimming were inferred from the DNA. Here the sample has some 41,000 clones; approximately 90% occur a single time. The top ten clones comprise about 1.3% of the sample.

This receptor chain uses TRBV9 and TRBJ2-7; D gene: possibly TRBD2, on 5 matching bases. The sequence came from an adult man with HIV who was CMV-seropositive. Source: CD4+ T cells sorted from PBMCs after approximately 19-hour stimulation, taken from a patient who received antiretroviral therapy. Explained via the paper, the cell subset or site label denotes: CD40L+CD69+ CD4 T cells responding to anti-CD3/anti-CD28 beads, representing the overall repertoire. The CDR3 reads CASSVATGYEQYF. The DNA sequence is given as TGTGCCAGCAGCGTAGCTACGGGGTACGAGCAGTACTTC.